This TCR beta chain emerged from a study of CXCR3-negative and CXCR3-positive naive CD8 T cells. CDR1 is SQVTM, CDR2 ANQGSEA, per germline. The CDR3 covers 13 residues. Note on this clonotype: The antigen is not known.

At 300,000 cells each, triplicate sorts were carried out for each CD8+ T cell subset. UMI-tagged TRB cDNA libraries were built via 5' RACE. TCRdb reanalyzed the 5' RACE reads, giving one entry per CDR3 protein sequence and no DNA. This sample's table reports roughly 100,000 distinct CDR3 sequences. Study-level findings and limits: For memory CD8+ cells diversity was much lower, but both naive subsets had comparably high diversity. TRBV-TRBJ usage matched between naive CXCR3-negative and CXCR3-positive cells but not between memory cells. Researchers report that CXCR3-positive naive cells carry more hydrophobic TRB CDR3s than CXCR3-negative naive cells.

The J gene is TRBJ2-1, the V gene TRBV29-1. Material for sequencing was naive CXCR3+ CD8+ T cells from blood. Subset meaning: CD45RO-CCR7+CD27+CD95- naive CD8+ T cells expressing CXCR3 (TNR3+). The sequence came from a human donor in good health. Some clones in this sample may be carry-over from other donors' samples. The CDR3 loop is CSVASVSYNEQFF.